A single sample is the source of the 17 T cell receptor beta chains below, sequenced in a study of T-cell reconstitution after alpha-beta-depleted transplantation in children. The library targeted TCRbeta and was prepared with unique molecular identifiers. From the PCR reads, TCRdb called clonotypes with MiXCR, one entry per CDR3 protein. The table shows roughly 200,000 distinct CDR3 sequences, with roughly 7% occurring only once. The specimen was PBMCs, collected before TCRalphabeta/CD19-depleted stem cell transplant. Receptor source: a boy aged 2-15 years with acute lymphoblastic leukemia, due to receive a stem cell transplant.

There are many counts of this clonotype. This rearrangement joins TRBV28 to TRBJ2-7; 7 positions match TRBD1. V was pared by 5 bases and J by 4 bases, with 11 bases of the junction left unmatched. Germline V gene sequence: CDR1 MDHEN, CDR2 SYDVKM. This CDR3 has 15 residues. For the CDR3, the DNA is TGTGCCAGCAGTGAGCCGGGACAGCCTCAATACGAGCAGTACTTC. It codes for CASSEPGQPQYEQYF.

This clonotype occurred many times. The rearrangement joins TRBV28 to TRBJ2-3; 8 bases fit TRBD2. In germline, CDR1 is MDHEN, CDR2 SYDVKM. The junction had 8 bases not matched to a gene; V was cut back by 6 bases and J by 9 bases. The CDR3 is made up of 13 amino acids. The CDR3 is CASRPSGGGTQYF. The CDR3 bases are TGTGCCAGCAGACCCAGCGGGGGCGGGACGCAGTATTTT.

This clonotype was found many times. CDR3 region: CASSQVILTSGAQETQYF. CDR3 sequence (DNA): TGTGCCAGCAGCCAAGTAATATTAACTAGCGGGGCCCAAGAGACCCAGTACTTC. The chain uses TRBV4-2 and TRBJ2-5; 10 positions match TRBD2. V lost 1 base and J lost 1; bases outside the gene matches: 9. Looked up from germline, CDR1 is LGHNA and CDR2 is YNFKEQ. This CDR3 has 18 residues.

This clonotype occurred many times. This chain joins TRBV28 and TRBJ2-7, with D perhaps TRBD2 (6 bases). CDR1 and CDR2 (germline): MDHEN, SYDVKM. The germline V and J ends were trimmed by 4 bases and 0 bases, with 10 bases remaining between them. The CDR3 runs 14 residues. Here the CDR3 DNA reads TGTGCCAGCAGTTCGGGACTCGCCTCCTACGAGCAGTACTTC. Translation gives CASSSGLASYEQYF.

The rearrangement joins TRBV5-4 to TRBJ2-3; maybe TRBD2 (6 bases). There are 17 residues in the CDR3. The germline gives CDR1 SGHNT, CDR2 YYREEE (reference sequence). Trimming left V 4 bases short and J 4 bases short, with 22 bases between. CDR3 nucleotide sequence: TGTGCCAGCAGCCCACCCGGCCGGGCGGGGTCTTCAGATACGCAGTATTTT. Its translation: CASSPPGRAGSSDTQYF.

This clonotype has ten or more counts. The CDR3 spells CASSPPDGDNSPLHF. The DNA for the CDR3 is TGTGCCAGCAGTCCCCCTGACGGGGATAATTCACCCCTCCACTTT. The V and J genes are TRBV28 and TRBJ1-6, with D unclear. V lost 5 bases and J 5 bases, leaving 13 bases between the germline ends. This CDR3 spans 15 amino acids. The germline gives CDR1 MDHEN, CDR2 SYDVKM.

The chain has TRBV5-1 and TRBJ1-1; possibly TRBD1 for D (6 bases). Germline V gene lookup returns CDR1 SGHRS and CDR2 YFSETQ. The CDR3 extends over 13 amino acids. The V and J ends lost 3 bases and 6 bases respectively, with 12 bases between them. The CDR3: CASSSQGIPEAFF. CDR3 bases: TGCGCCAGCAGCTCGCAGGGGATCCCTGAAGCTTTCTTT.

This clonotype showed up many times. This chain joins TRBV29-1 and TRBJ2-1; a weak D match, TRBD2 (6 bases). CDR1 and CDR2 from the germline V gene are SQVTM and ANQGSEA. V dropped 2 bases and J dropped 1 base, with 21 bases sitting between them. The CDR3 has 18 amino acids. DNA of the CDR3: TGCAGCGTTGAAATCCGACAAGGTGTGGGGGGTTCCTACAATGAGCAGTTCTTC. It codes for CSVEIRQGVGGSYNEQFF.

This chain links TRBV7-3 with TRBJ1-2, with 10 bases that match TRBD1. The CDR3 runs 16 residues. Trimming took 0 bases from V and 8 from J; bases not matched to a gene: 9. Per germline, CDR1 SGHTA and CDR2 FQGTGA. The CDR3 loop is CASSLTVTGGALGYTF. CDR3 sequence (DNA): TGTGCCAGCAGCTTAACAGTGACAGGGGGCGCGTTGGGCTACACCTTC.

This clonotype was detected ten times or more. The chain links TRBV28 to TRBJ2-2; no reliable D call. Germline V gene data show CDR1 as MDHEN and CDR2 as SYDVKM. The CDR3 is made up of 12 amino acids. V was shortened by 10 bases and J by 2 bases, with 8 bases between the two germline ends. Here the CDR3 reads CAILPNTGELFF. The CDR3 DNA sequence: TGTGCCATCTTGCCTAACACCGGGGAGCTGTTTTTT.

The chain couples TRBV11-1 to TRBJ2-1; TRBD1 matches 10 bases. The CDR3 length is 19 residues. Germline V gives CDR1 SGHAT, CDR2 FQDESV (reference sequence). V lost 7 bases, J lost 0 bases, and 15 bases stayed unmatched. CDR3 protein: CASTGVGQGTPSSYNEQFF. The CDR3 nucleotides are TGTGCCAGCACGGGCGTGGGACAGGGGACCCCGAGCTCCTACAATGAGCAGTTCTTC.

The chain is built from TRBV4-3 and TRBJ2-5, with D possibly TRBD1 on 6 matching bases. This CDR3 contains 14 residues. The germline V and J ends were trimmed by 0 bases and 5 bases, with 10 bases remaining between them. Germline values: CDR1 LGHNA, CDR2 YSLEER. CDR3 loop: CASSQEGRGETQYF. Here the CDR3 DNA reads TGCGCCAGCAGCCAAGAGGGCAGGGGCGAGACCCAGTACTTC.

This clonotype came up many times. The V call is TRBV20-1, the J call TRBJ1-4; maybe TRBD1 (5 bases). The germline gives CDR1 DFQATT, CDR2 SNEGSKA (reference sequence). The CDR3 sequence is 15 residues long. V lost 6 bases and J lost 7, with 21 bases in between. DNA of the CDR3: TGCAGTGCGGATTATGGGGGTAGCGTGGGTGAAAAACTGTTTTTT. Amino acids: CSADYGGSVGEKLFF.

This clonotype was seen only a few times. The chain couples TRBV6-1 to TRBJ1-4, with D hard to call. The germline V gene encodes CDR1 MNHNS and CDR2 SASEGT. This CDR3 comprises 15 residues. V was shortened by 6 bases and J by 0 bases, with 11 bases between the two germline ends. The DNA of the CDR3 is TGTGCCAGCAGGCAAGACACCGCAACTAATGAAAAACTGTTTTTT. This codes for CASRQDTATNEKLFF.

This clonotype was seen repeatedly, ten times or more. The V gene is TRBV6-1, the J gene TRBJ2-3, with 9 bases identical to TRBD2. The CDR3 spans 16 residues. CDR1 MNHNS and CDR2 SASEGT come from the germline V gene. Trimming removed 4 bases from V and 3 bases from J; junction bases left unmatched: 8. CDR3 DNA sequence: TGTGCCAGCAGTGCCCTGGGGCTAGCGGGGACAGATACGCAGTATTTT. Its translation: CASSALGLAGTDTQYF.

The CDR3 coding sequence is TGTGCCAGCATGAAGGCTAGCAGTTACAATGAGCAGTTCTTC. Amino acid sequence: CASMKASSYNEQFF. V usage is TRBV13 and J usage is TRBJ2-1, with D maybe TRBD2 (5 bases). Germline loops: CDR1 PRHDT, CDR2 FYEKMQ (reference sequence). CDR3 length: 14 amino acids. The V end lost 7 bases, the J end lost 4 bases, and 14 bases lay between the germline ends. Drawing the rest from reference TRBV13 and TRBJ2-1, the complete variable domain is AAGVIQSPRHLIKEKRETATLKCYPIPRHDTVYWYQQGPGQDPQFLISFYEKMQSDKGSIPDRFSAQQFSDYHSELNMSSLELGDSALYFCASMKASSYNEQFFGPGTRLTVL.

This clonotype was seen ten or more times. The chain carries TRBV3-1 and TRBJ2-5; D unclear. CDR3 length: 12 amino acids. V was clipped by 3 bases and J by 4 bases, with 6 bases between them. The germline V gene encodes CDR1 LGHDT and CDR2 YNNKEL (reference sequence). CDR3 DNA sequence: TGTGCCAGCAGCCAGTTAGGAGAGACCCAGTACTTC. Translated, it gives CASSQLGETQYF.